This T cell receptor (beta chain) came from a study of metastatic and nonmetastatic thyroid tumors. V lost 2 bases and J lost 2, with 16 bases in between. The CDR3 runs 17 residues. CDR1 and CDR2 (germline): MGHRA, YSYEKL. This clone was found many times. Patients were all untreated before their thyroid surgery. MiXCR was used by TCRdb to re-call the PCR reads. Found here are under 100,000 clones, about 9.1% of them singletons; the top ten hold around 9.2%. Sequenced: blood. V usage is TRBV4-1 and J usage is TRBJ1-5; maybe TRBD1 (6 bases). The receptor's source is a female donor with papillary thyroid cancer or a benign thyroid nodule (not recorded which). Some clones in this sample may be carry-over from other donors' samples. The CDR3 sequence is CASSQPRGGAGNQPQHF. As DNA, the CDR3 is TGCGCCAGCAGCCAACCTCGCGGGGGGGCAGGCAATCAGCCCCAGCATTTT.